These T cell receptor beta chains were read from a single sample in a study of cytomegalovirus exposure and HLA in healthy donors. Here immunoSEQ multiplex PCR was the method, and the copy in TCRdb shows in-frame clones only, minus some. Of some 190,000 clones in the sample, 75% to 85% are singletons; the top ten hold 1.4%. Material for sequencing was PBMCs. These receptors were taken from a man between 18 and 35 years old in good health and CMV-seronegative. Both conserved end residues are part of each CDR3. The D gene is left open where the match is weak. Size tells how often a clone was seen (once, few, many) or the class of an expanded clone, and some rows leave it out.

D gene,V gene,J gene,clone size,CDR3 protein,CDR3 DNA
NA,TRBV7-3,TRBJ1-6,NA,CASSSGGSNSPLHF,TGTGCCAGCAGCTCCGGCGGGTCCAATTCACCCCTCCACTTT
TRBD2,TRBV14,TRBJ2-7,NA,CASSQERLASGAVSYEQYF,TGTGCCAGCAGCCAAGAAAGGCTGGCTAGCGGGGCCGTATCCTACGAGCAGTACTTC
NA,TRBV7-5,TRBJ2-1,NA,CARSFRGYSYNEQFF,TGTGCCAGAAGCTTTAGGGGTTACTCCTACAATGAGCAGTTCTTC
NA,TRBV7-2,TRBJ1-2,NA,CASTGSDGKIFNYGYTF,TGTGCCAGCACCGGATCGGACGGGAAAATCTTTAACTATGGCTACACCTTC
NA,TRBV19,TRBJ2-1,NA,CASSTRVNEQFF,TGTGCCAGTAGTACCAGGGTCAATGAGCAGTTCTTC
NA,TRBV2,TRBJ1-5,NA,CASSRQDTYNQPQHF,TGTGCCAGCAGTCGACAGGACACGTACAATCAGCCCCAGCATTTT
TRBD2,TRBV27,TRBJ2-3,once,CASSLKLAGAADTQYF,TGTGCCAGCAGTTTAAAGTTAGCGGGAGCTGCAGATACGCAGTATTTT
NA,TRBV19,TRBJ1-1,NA,CASSISAGLVTEAFF,TGTGCCAGTAGTATCTCGGCAGGGTTAGTGACTGAAGCTTTCTTT
NA,TRBV30,TRBJ2-5,once,CAWSGGGIEETQYF,TGTGCCTGGAGTGGAGGGGGTATAGAAGAGACCCAGTACTTC
TRBD2,TRBV9,TRBJ2-2,NA,CASSVGGLAVNGELFF,TGTGCCAGCAGCGTAGGGGGACTAGCGGTGAACGGGGAGCTGTTTTTT
NA,TRBV28,TRBJ2-1,NA,CASSLAGKDNEQFF,TGTGCCAGCAGTTTAGCGGGTAAGGACAATGAGCAGTTCTTC
TRBD2,TRBV5-4,TRBJ2-7,once,CASSSTLSGGLTYEQYF,TGTGCCAGCAGCTCCACCCTTAGCGGGGGGCTCACCTACGAGCAGTACTTC
TRBD2,TRBV4-3,TRBJ2-3,NA,CASSPRLTSGTDTQYF,TGCGCCAGCAGCCCCCGTCTGACTAGCGGCACAGATACGCAGTATTTT
TRBD2,TRBV9,TRBJ2-3,NA,CASSVEASGALSTDTQYF,TGTGCCAGCAGCGTAGAGGCTAGCGGGGCCCTTAGCACAGATACGCAGTATTTT
NA,TRBV13,TRBJ1-1,NA,CASSWVNKQGAETEAFF,TGTGCCAGCAGCTGGGTGAACAAACAGGGAGCTGAGACTGAAGCTTTCTTT
NA,TRBV5-1,TRBJ1-2,few,CASSLGGQTYGYTF,TGCGCCAGCAGCTTGGGCGGACAGACCTATGGCTACACCTTC
NA,TRBV5-5,TRBJ1-5,NA,CASSLLIVNQPQHF,TGTGCCAGCAGCTTGCTTATCGTTAATCAGCCCCAGCATTTT
TRBD1,TRBV19,TRBJ2-1,NA,CASSSGTGVWDEQFF,TGTGCCAGTAGCAGTGGGACAGGGGTTTGGGATGAGCAGTTCTTC
NA,TRBV29-1,TRBJ2-7,NA,CSVSGERDPYEQYF,TGCAGCGTATCAGGGGAGCGGGACCCCTACGAGCAGTACTTC
NA,TRBV5-5,TRBJ1-1,NA,CASSLVSGNTEAFF,TGTGCCAGCAGCTTGGTTTCGGGGAACACTGAAGCTTTCTTT
NA,TRBV4-2,TRBJ1-5,few,CASSQEDRSNQPQHF,TGTGCCAGCAGCCAAGAGGACAGAAGTAATCAGCCCCAGCATTTT
NA,TRBV18,TRBJ1-4,NA,CASSPPSDSLLNEKLFF,TGTGCCAGCTCACCACCTTCCGACAGCTTACTTAATGAAAAACTGTTTTTT
NA,TRBV6-4,TRBJ1-1,NA,CASSLRTNTEAFF,TGTGCCAGCAGCCTACGAACGAACACTGAAGCTTTCTTT
TRBD2,TRBV7-2,TRBJ2-1,few,CASSLAAGAGVNEQFF,TGTGCCAGCAGCCTAGCGGCGGGAGCGGGGGTAAATGAGCAGTTCTTC
TRBD2,TRBV30,TRBJ2-1,NA,CAWSVRLAGSNNEQFF,TGTGCCTGGAGTGTTCGACTAGCGGGAAGTAACAATGAGCAGTTCTTC
NA,TRBV4-3,TRBJ1-2,NA,CASSHGANYGYTF,TGCGCCAGCAGCCACGGAGCTAACTATGGCTACACCTTC
NA,TRBV29-1,TRBJ2-1,NA,CSVRRGANEQFF,TGCAGCGTCCGCCGGGGGGCCAATGAGCAGTTCTTC
TRBD1,TRBV27,TRBJ2-7,NA,CASSPGTGDYEQYF,TGTGCCAGCAGTCCGGGGACAGGGGATTACGAGCAGTACTTC
NA,TRBV21-1,TRBJ2-7,NA,CASSKGNSGTVIRYEQYF,TGTGCCAGCAGCAAAGGGAACTCCGGGACAGTAATCCGGTACGAGCAGTACTTC
TRBD2,TRBV4-2,TRBJ2-3,many,CASSPKRGDTDTQYF,TGTGCCAGCAGCCCTAAGCGGGGGGACACAGATACGCAGTATTTT
NA,TRBV15,TRBJ2-5,NA,CATSRAFRTVQETQYF,TGTGCCACCAGCAGAGCCTTTAGGACAGTCCAAGAGACCCAGTACTTC
NA,TRBV19,TRBJ1-2,NA,CASSMTHQEGWGYTF,TGTGCCAGTAGTATGACTCATCAGGAGGGCTGGGGCTACACCTTC
TRBD1,TRBV5-1,TRBJ2-7,NA,CASSLSTGGRYEQYF,TGCGCCAGCAGCTTGTCGACAGGGGGCAGGTACGAGCAGTACTTC
NA,TRBV4-2,TRBJ2-7,few,CASSQDIVYEQYF,TGTGCCAGCAGCCAAGATATTGTGTACGAGCAGTACTTC
TRBD1,TRBV27,TRBJ1-5,NA,CASSSQGGNQPQHF,TGTGCCAGCAGTTCCCAGGGGGGAAATCAGCCCCAGCATTTT
TRBD2,TRBV13,TRBJ2-7,NA,CASSSHSGASYEQYF,TGTGCCAGCAGCTCCCATAGCGGGGCCTCCTACGAGCAGTACTTC
NA,TRBV6-5,TRBJ2-6,NA,CASSYSRGPNVLTF,TGTGCCAGCAGTTACTCCCGGGGTCCCAACGTCCTGACTTTC
TRBD1,TRBV4-3,TRBJ1-3,NA,CASSQADRTGNTIYF,TGCGCCAGCAGCCAAGCGGACAGGACTGGAAACACCATATATTTT
TRBD1,TRBV5-4,TRBJ1-4,NA,CASSPTTGEGEKLFF,TGTGCCAGCAGCCCGACGACAGGGGAAGGGGAAAAACTGTTTTTT
TRBD1,TRBV2,TRBJ1-5,NA,CASMRDSDQPQHF,TGTGCCAGCATGCGGGACAGTGATCAGCCCCAGCATTTT
TRBD1,TRBV7-2,TRBJ2-5,NA,CASSLAGQGVGLQETQYF,TGTGCCAGCAGCTTAGCCGGACAGGGAGTAGGCCTCCAAGAGACCCAGTACTTC
TRBD1,TRBV5-1,TRBJ1-2,NA,CASSSTGLDYGYTF,TGCGCCAGCAGCTCGACAGGGTTAGACTATGGCTACACCTTC
NA,TRBV25-1,TRBJ1-2,NA,CASSDWRQTYGYTF,TGTGCCAGCAGTGACTGGAGGCAAACCTATGGCTACACCTTC
TRBD2,TRBV7-6,TRBJ2-7,NA,CASSLGLAGSSYEQYF,TGTGCCAGCAGCTTAGGACTAGCGGGAAGCTCCTACGAGCAGTACTTC
NA,TRBV5-1,TRBJ1-5,NA,CASSLGSSNQPQHF,TGCGCCAGCAGCTTGGGCAGTAGCAATCAGCCCCAGCATTTT
TRBD2,TRBV5-1,TRBJ2-5,NA,CASSLASGSSETQYF,TGCGCCAGCAGCTTGGCTAGCGGGAGTTCTGAGACCCAGTACTTC
NA,TRBV7-2,TRBJ1-5,NA,CASSDVGPGWPQHF,TGTGCCAGCAGCGACGTGGGGCCAGGGTGGCCCCAGCATTTT
NA,TRBV6-4,TRBJ2-2,once,CASSDREAGIMFF,TGTGCCAGCAGTGACCGCGAGGCGGGGATCATGTTTTTT
TRBD2,TRBV11-3,TRBJ2-7,NA,CASSPPRVAGGPYEQYF,TGTGCCAGCAGCCCCCCTCGGGTCGCGGGAGGGCCCTACGAGCAGTACTTC
TRBD1,TRBV19,TRBJ2-5,NA,CASGTGGQTQYF,TGTGCCAGCGGGACAGGGGGGCAGACCCAGTACTTC
TRBD1,TRBV15,TRBJ2-7,NA,CATSTGTGSYEQYF,TGTGCCACCAGCACCGGGACAGGCTCCTACGAGCAGTACTTC
TRBD2,TRBV5-4,TRBJ2-7,NA,CASSSAGTSGYEQYF,TGTGCCAGCAGCTCGGCCGGGACTAGTGGCTACGAGCAGTACTTC
NA,TRBV4-3,TRBJ2-3,NA,CASSQDLALNTQYF,TGCGCCAGCAGCCAAGACCTAGCTCTAAATACGCAGTATTTT
NA,TRBV18,TRBJ2-6,NA,CASSPPSGPGANVLTF,TGTGCCAGCTCACCACCGAGTGGGCCTGGGGCCAACGTCCTGACTTTC
TRBD1,TRBV18,TRBJ2-2,NA,CASSPRTGAGELFF,TGTGCCAGCTCACCACGAACAGGGGCCGGGGAGCTGTTTTTT
NA,TRBV18,TRBJ2-1,NA,CASSPRILRDKAYNEQFF,TGTGCCAGCTCACCACGTATACTCAGGGACAAAGCCTACAATGAGCAGTTCTTC
NA,TRBV30,TRBJ2-5,NA,CAWRTAGKTQYF,TGTGCCTGGAGGACGGCCGGGAAGACCCAGTACTTC
TRBD2,TRBV11-1,TRBJ2-1,NA,CASSLSASGDDEQFF,TGTGCCAGCAGCTTATCCGCGAGCGGGGACGATGAGCAGTTCTTC
TRBD2,TRBV27,TRBJ2-2,NA,CASSRRLAGGANTGELFF,TGTGCCAGCAGCCGCAGACTAGCGGGAGGAGCAAACACCGGGGAGCTGTTTTTT
NA,TRBV25-1,TRBJ2-7,once,CASSEQGNYEQYF,TGTGCCAGCAGTGAACAGGGCAACTACGAGCAGTACTTC